This T cell receptor (beta chain) was identified during a study of control samples from healthy donors and cancer patients. This table comes from immunoSEQ multiplex PCR, and its TCRdb copy is limited to in-frame clones, with some not included. The table lists roughly 130,000 clones, about 88% of them singletons. The V and J ends lost 4 bases and 2 bases, in that order; junction bases with no gene match: 9. Germline CDR1 and CDR2: SGHRS and YFSETQ. The CDR3 runs 17 residues. The specimen sequenced was blood. The source is a woman aged 25 to 45 in good health. The chain combines TRBV5-1 with TRBJ1-6; the match to TRBD1 covers 7 bases. The CDR3 DNA is TGCGCCAGCAGCACCTCACAGGGGAGCACCTATAATTCACCCCTCCACTTT. It specifies CASSTSQGSTYNSPLHF. The full variable domain, its missing parts supplied by reference TRBV5-1 and TRBJ1-6, is KAGVTQTPRYLIKTRGQQVTLSCSPISGHRSVSWYQQTPGQGLQFLFEYFSETQRNKGNFPGRFSGRQFSNSRSEMNVSTLELGDSALYLCASSTSQGSTYNSPLHFGNGTRLTVT.